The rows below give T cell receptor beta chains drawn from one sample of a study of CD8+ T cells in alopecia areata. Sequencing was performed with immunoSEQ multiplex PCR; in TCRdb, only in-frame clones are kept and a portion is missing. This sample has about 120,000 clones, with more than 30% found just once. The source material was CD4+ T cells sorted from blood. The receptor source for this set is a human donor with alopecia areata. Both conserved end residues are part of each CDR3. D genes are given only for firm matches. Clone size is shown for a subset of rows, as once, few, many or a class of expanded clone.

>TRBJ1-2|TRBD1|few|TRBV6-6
CASSYGDRVGYTF
TGTGCCAGCAGTTATGGGGACAGGGTCGGCTACACCTTC
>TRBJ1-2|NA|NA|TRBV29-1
CSVGATGRERYTF
TGCAGCGTTGGGGCAACAGGGCGCGAGCGCTACACCTTC
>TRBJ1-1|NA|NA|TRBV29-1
CSVFRGSMNTEAFF
TGCAGCGTGTTCCGAGGGTCCATGAACACTGAAGCTTTCTTT
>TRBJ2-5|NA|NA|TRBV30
CAWAGTGRTQYF
TGTGCCTGGGCAGGAACAGGGCGGACCCAGTACTTC
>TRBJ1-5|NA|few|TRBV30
CAWSEDGDQPQHF
TGTGCCTGGAGTGAGGACGGTGATCAGCCCCAGCATTTT
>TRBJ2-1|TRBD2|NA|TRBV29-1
CSVEGLAGYNEQFF
TGCAGCGTTGAAGGACTAGCGGGGTACAATGAGCAGTTCTTC
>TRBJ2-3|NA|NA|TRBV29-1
CSVGRGSTDTQYF
TGCAGCGTTGGTAGAGGAAGCACAGATACGCAGTATTTT
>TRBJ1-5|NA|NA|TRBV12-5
CASAHRVGQPQHF
TGTGCTAGTGCCCACAGAGTTGGTCAGCCCCAGCATTTT
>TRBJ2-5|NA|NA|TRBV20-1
CSARGPGTQYF
TGCAGTGCTCGGGGGCCAGGGACCCAGTACTTC
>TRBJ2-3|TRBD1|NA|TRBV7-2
CASSLGQAQLNTQYF
TGTGCCAGCAGCTTGGGACAGGCCCAGCTGAATACGCAGTATTTT
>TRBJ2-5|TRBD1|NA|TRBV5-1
CASSPGQGSRETQYF
TGCGCCAGCAGCCCGGGACAGGGAAGTAGGGAGACCCAGTACTTC
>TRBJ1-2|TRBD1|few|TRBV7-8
CASSWDSSRYGYTF
TGTGCCAGCAGCTGGGACAGCTCACGCTATGGCTACACCTTC
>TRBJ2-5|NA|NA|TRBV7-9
CASSLAGGLQETQYF
TGTGCCAGCAGCTTAGCGGGGGGTCTCCAAGAGACCCAGTACTTC
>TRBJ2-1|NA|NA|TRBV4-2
CASSQVAIIHEQFF
TGTGCCAGCAGCCAGGTAGCGATTATCCATGAGCAGTTCTTC
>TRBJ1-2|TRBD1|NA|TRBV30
CAWSEPRGRYARGYTF
TGTGCCTGGAGTGAACCCAGGGGGCGTTATGCGCGTGGCTACACCTTC
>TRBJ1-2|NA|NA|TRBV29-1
CSVGAQGRIGYTF
TGCAGCGTTGGGGCTCAGGGGAGGATAGGCTACACCTTC
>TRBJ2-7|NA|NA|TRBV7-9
CASSLGTAPYEQYF
TGTGCCAGCAGCCTGGGGACGGCCCCCTACGAGCAGTACTTC
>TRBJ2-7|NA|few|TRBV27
CASSSPPTYEQYF
TGTGCCAGCAGTTCCCCTCCTACCTACGAGCAGTACTTC
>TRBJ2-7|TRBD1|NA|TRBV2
CASNGKAGTGGYEQYF
TGTGCCAGCAATGGGAAAGCCGGGACAGGGGGTTACGAGCAGTACTTC
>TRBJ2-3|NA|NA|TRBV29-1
CSVATPMVDTQYF
TGCAGCGTTGCCACTCCGATGGTAGATACGCAGTATTTT
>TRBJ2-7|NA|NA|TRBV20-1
CSASTGLEQYF
TGCAGTGCTAGTACAGGGCTCGAGCAGTACTTC
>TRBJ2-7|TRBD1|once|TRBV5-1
CASSLALTGEDEQYF
TGCGCCAGCAGCTTGGCTCTGACAGGGGAAGACGAGCAGTACTTC
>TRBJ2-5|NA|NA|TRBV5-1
CASSNGLPTQETQYF
TGCGCCAGCAGCAACGGACTACCGACGCAAGAGACCCAGTACTTC
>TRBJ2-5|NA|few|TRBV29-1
CSVAFGGPGETQYF
TGCAGCGTTGCCTTCGGGGGACCTGGGGAGACCCAGTACTTC
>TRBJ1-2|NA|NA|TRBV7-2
CASSLPWEDNYGYTF
TGTGCCAGCAGCCTCCCCTGGGAAGACAACTATGGCTACACCTTC
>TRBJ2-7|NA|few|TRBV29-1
CSVGEVDEQYF
TGCAGCGTCGGCGAGGTAGACGAGCAGTACTTC
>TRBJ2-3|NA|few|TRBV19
CASSMGVIAADTQYF
TGTGCCAGTAGTATGGGCGTTATAGCGGCGGATACGCAGTATTTT
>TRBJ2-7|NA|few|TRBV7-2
CASSLSSGTNYAYEQYF
TGTGCCAGCAGCTTATCGTCGGGAACTAATTATGCCTACGAGCAGTACTTC
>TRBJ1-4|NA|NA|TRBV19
CASRMEDGKLFF
TGTGCCAGTAGGATGGAGGATGGAAAACTGTTTTTT
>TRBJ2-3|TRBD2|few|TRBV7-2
CASSLTSGGTSTDTQYF
TGTGCCAGCAGCTTAACTAGCGGGGGTACTAGCACAGATACGCAGTATTTT
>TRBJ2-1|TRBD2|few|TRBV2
CASRREASYNEQFF
TGTGCCAGCAGGCGGGAGGCTTCCTACAATGAGCAGTTCTTC